This is a list of T cell receptor beta chains from one sample in a study of T cell repertoires and HLA-DP antigens. Measured with immunoSEQ multiplex PCR; TCRdb has only the in-frame clones, and not every one. Of some 89,000 clones in the sample, 86% were seen once. Their antigens are not known. Sequencing was carried out using CD4+ T cells from PBMCs. These receptors all stem from a man aged 50 or older in good health and CMV-seronegative. The conserved cysteine and the conserved F or W are not part of the CDR3 here. The order of the fields is V gene, CDR3 protein.

V: TRBV7-8; CDR3: ASSPSLGQGNTEAF
V: TRBV6-5; CDR3: ASSSTGGAKNIQY
V: TRBV18; CDR3: ASSPGRVKEKLF
V: TRBV6-1; CDR3: ASTAIGPNTEAF
V: TRBV13; CDR3: ASKRTDSGNTIY
V: TRBV9; CDR3: ASSPRPRGLNTEAF
V: TRBV13; CDR3: ASSGFRGSYEQY
V: TRBV9; CDR3: ASSGRQGWTDTQY
V: TRBV14; CDR3: ASSQQAGPYEQY
V: TRBV9; CDR3: ASSSRRGGETQY
V: TRBV19; CDR3: ASRAGLATGANVLT
V: TRBV2; CDR3: AKSQGAGYNEQF
V: TRBV9; CDR3: ASSDGRADTGELF
V: TRBV6-5; CDR3: ASRPRTGWATEAF
V: TRBV7-9; CDR3: ASSLFEAQPQH
V: TRBV28; CDR3: ASEGMDRGYYEQY
V: TRBV27; CDR3: ASSLSRADGYT
V: TRBV6-1; CDR3: ASTKWTGVEKLF
V: TRBV6-5; CDR3: ASSRDTYNSPLH
V: TRBV7-2; CDR3: ASSIHRDDYT
V: TRBV7-2; CDR3: ASSLAETGARNQPQH
V: TRBV23-1; CDR3: ASSQRDPTQY
V: TRBV28; CDR3: ASGGGGQPQH
V: TRBV6-5; CDR3: ASRLTTGDGNTIY
V: TRBV28; CDR3: ASSSLGGPQETQY
V: TRBV6-4; CDR3: ASSDSWGGHNEQF
V: TRBV7-2; CDR3: ASSSLGTRVVDEQF
V: TRBV11-1; CDR3: ASSLAPTGGTYEQY
V: TRBV7-2; CDR3: ASSFPSGSSQY
V: TRBV4-3; CDR3: ASSQVGQGGYEQY
V: TRBV2; CDR3: ASTVRGVETQY
V: TRBV19; CDR3: ASRRQGLSLGTGELF
V: TRBV5-1; CDR3: ASSLASGTSYGYT
V: TRBV5-1; CDR3: ASSPEATGIYGYT
V: TRBV28; CDR3: ASSPIQGVFSGELF
V: TRBV7-6; CDR3: ASSSAFKAGLAGWGTQY
V: TRBV27; CDR3: ASSATSQPGELF
V: TRBV5-1; CDR3: ASSVSTSGRETQY
V: TRBV27; CDR3: ASSPQTSGRGYEQY
V: TRBV5-4; CDR3: ASSLVQGASYNSPLH
V: TRBV25-1; CDR3: ASSEDRGQGDTQY
V: TRBV6-4; CDR3: ASSDFYSQGSNTEAF
V: TRBV4-1; CDR3: ASSLTGTGNEKLF
V: TRBV10-1; CDR3: SRAATRREVPNTGELF
V: TRBV6-5; CDR3: ASSSGTLQY
V: TRBV5-4; CDR3: ASRSTGFGETQY
V: TRBV5-5; CDR3: ASSVGQGGEKLF
V: TRBV5-4; CDR3: ASSLGAGANVLT
V: TRBV10-3; CDR3: AISQPYDSGRISYEQY
V: TRBV29-1; CDR3: SAEPGASGEAF
V: TRBV5-8; CDR3: ASRGRDYEQY